This TCR beta chain originates from a study of OX40 agonist ivuxolimab in advanced cancers. Overall study context: Ivuxolimab, an agonist antibody against OX40 (CD134), was given to patients. Patients in dose escalation had liver, melanoma, kidney or head and neck cancers.

For this clone: What it binds is not known.

Study results and caveats: Relative to CD4+ cells, CD8+ T cells on average had more expanded clones. Those patients achieving a partial response at 0.1-3.0 mg/kg showed among the lowest clonal expansion.

Germline V CDR1 and CDR2: SGHVS, FNYEAQ. V gave up 5 bases and J gave up 2 bases, with 15 bases separating them. The CDR3 length is 15 residues. Some clones are missing from TCRdb's copy, which holds only in-frame ones; the method was immunoSEQ multiplex PCR. The repertoire includes about 67,000 clones, about 85% of them detected once, and over 2% sits in the top ten. The chain joins TRBV7-6 to TRBJ1-2, with D perhaps TRBD1 (6 bases). This receptor was identified in an adult with an advanced solid tumor such as melanoma, head and neck, liver or kidney cancer. This specimen was CD4+ or CD8+ T cells sorted from blood, taken in a trial of the OX40 agonist ivuxolimab. The CDR3 DNA is TGTGCCAGCAGCGCCGGGACATCAAAGAACTATGGCTACACCTTC. Protein sequence: CASSAGTSKNYGYTF.